Shown below are 4 T cell receptor beta chains from a single sample sequenced in a study of spatial heterogeneity in lung cancer. Each CDR3 protein is one row after TCRdb ran MiXCR on the 5' RACE reads. Seen here are thousands of distinct CDR3 sequences, around 5.2% observed once, and the top ten hold approximately 9.2%. Time point meaning: sample taken at primary tumor resection. Sequenced material: normal lung tissue next to the tumor, taken at surgery. The receptor set was obtained from a female donor with early-stage non-small cell lung cancer.

This clonotype was found many times. The junction departs from the called germline gene at one end, perhaps through a read error. V gene TRBV5-1 combines with J gene TRBJ2-7; 10 nucleotides match TRBD2. The V gene's germline CDR1 is SGHRS and CDR2 YFSETQ. There are 15 residues in the CDR3. The CDR3 spells CASSLGASGSYEQYF. The CDR3 DNA is TGCGCCAGCAGTTTGGGGGCTAGCGGGAGCTACGAGCAGTACTTC.

This sequence joins TRBV5-1 and TRBJ2-5; D tentatively reads TRBD1 or TRBD2 (6 bases each). Between the trimmed V and J ends, which lost 2 bases and 2 bases, there was a span of 10 bases. The CDR3 contains 14 residues. The germline gives CDR1 SGHRS, CDR2 YFSETQ. CDR3 bases: TGCGCCAGCAGCTTATCGGGGGCTCAAGAGACCCAGTACTTC. Its translation: CASSLSGAQETQYF.

This clonotype was seen ten or more times. Given a much more abundant clone one base away, this may be a read error. CDR3 DNA sequence: TGTGCCAGCAGTTTAGGGTTCTATGGCTACAACTTC. The encoded protein is CASSLGFYGYNF. The J gene is TRBJ1-2, the V gene TRBV12-3 or TRBV12-4; D ambiguous. The CDR3 loop spans 12 amino acids.

In this sample, this clonotype turned up many times. The V gene is TRBV10-3, the J gene TRBJ2-2; TRBD1 aligns across 8 bases. The length of the CDR3 is 14 residues. Germline CDR1 is ENHRY and CDR2 is SYGVKD. The V segment lost 7 bases and the J segment 5 bases; nucleotides outside the gene matches: 6. This CDR3 is CAITDRGYTGELFF. The DNA of the CDR3 is TGTGCCATCACCGACAGGGGTTATACCGGGGAGCTGTTTTTT.